Following are 15 T cell receptor beta chains from one sample sequenced in a study of blood T cell repertoires in COVID-19 (TCRdb year 2020). To prepare the library, the immunoSEQ multiplex PCR assay was applied. TCRdb retrieved this table from immuneACCESS and kept in-frame rearrangements only. Not all clones are present; in checked studies, unresolved V genes account for under half, and no reason is known for the remainder. Across this sample there are about 200,000 clones, with roughly 88% seen only once. The ten largest clones add up to under 15% of the sample. Sequencing input: peripheral blood. These receptors were collected from a human donor in a cohort sampled during active COVID-19.

The CDR3 spells CAWGSTMRDSSTEAFF. In nucleotides, the CDR3 is TGTGCCTGGGGTTCAACTATGCGGGACAGTAGCACTGAAGCTTTCTTT. The chain recombines TRBV30 with TRBJ1-1, with TRBD1 matching over 7 bases. Germline CDR1 is GTSNPN and CDR2 is SVGIG (reference sequence). This CDR3 has 16 residues. V gave up 5 bases and J gave up 4 bases; unmatched junction bases: 16.

This chain links TRBV6-2 or TRBV6-3 with TRBJ2-7, with TRBD1 matching over 8 bases. Per germline, CDR1 MNHEY and CDR2 SVGEGT. V shed 5 bases, J shed 5 bases, and the junction held 5 bases outside the gene matches. The CDR3 loop spans 13 amino acids. Here the CDR3 DNA reads TGTGCCAGCAGTAACCCACAGGGGGACGAGCAGTACTTC. It codes for CASSNPQGDEQYF.

The chain recombines TRBV5-6 with TRBJ1-2; D not certain. The V end lost 5 bases, the J end lost 6 bases, and 11 bases lay between the germline ends. The CDR3 loop spans 12 amino acids. The germline CDR1 and CDR2 sequences are SGHDT and YYEEEE. CDR3 amino acids: CASSRGGNGYTF. The DNA for the CDR3 is TGTGCCAGCAGTCGAGGAGGGAATGGCTACACCTTC.

J is TRBJ1-4 and V is TRBV7-8; weak D call: TRBD1 (5 bases). Germline V gene lookup returns CDR1 SGHVS and CDR2 FQNEAQ. The V end lost 1 base, the J end lost 8 bases, and 20 bases lay between the germline ends. The CDR3 extends over 17 amino acids. The CDR3 coding sequence is TGTGCCAGCAGCTTAGGGGGACTCTATTGGGCCGGCGAAAAACTGTTTTTT. It translates to CASSLGGLYWAGEKLFF.

This chain links TRBV15 with TRBJ1-6; 8 positions match TRBD1. This CDR3 is built from 14 residues. The V gene's germline CDR1 is LNHNV and CDR2 YYDKDF (reference sequence). V shed 5 bases, J shed 9 bases, and the junction held 6 bases outside the gene matches. The CDR3 sequence: CATSLGQGTSPLHF. CDR3 nucleotides: TGTGCCACCAGCTTAGGACAGGGTACTTCACCCCTCCACTTT.

The chain carries TRBV2 and TRBJ2-5; 7 bases line up with TRBD2. The CDR3 extends over 16 amino acids. Trimming took 4 bases from V and 2 from J; bases not matched to a gene: 10. Germline lookup yields CDR1 SNHLY and CDR2 FYNNEI. The CDR3 here is CASSGVAGEGQETQYF. DNA for the CDR3: TGTGCCAGCAGTGGGGTGGCGGGAGAGGGGCAAGAGACCCAGTACTTC.

This clone was picked up one time. The chain employs TRBV5-5 and TRBJ2-1, with D possibly TRBD1 on 5 matching bases. Germline V gene sequence: CDR1 SGHKS, CDR2 YYEKEE (reference sequence). Trimming shortened V by 3 bases and J by 4 bases, and 8 bases separated the two germline ends. CDR3 size: 13 residues. The CDR3: CASSSGWYNEQFF. In DNA form, the CDR3 reads TGTGCCAGCAGCTCAGGGTGGTACAATGAGCAGTTCTTC.

The rearrangement joins TRBV6-4 to TRBJ1-2; possible D gene TRBD1, 5 bases. The CDR3 totals 14 residues. Deletions cut 0 bases from V and 6 bases from J, with 11 bases between. CDR1 is MRHNA, CDR2 SNTAGT, per germline. In DNA, the CDR3 is TGTGCCAGCAGTGACTCGAGTGCAGGGAATGGCTACACCTTC. This translates into CASSDSSAGNGYTF.

The gene calls are TRBV28 and TRBJ1-5, with a weak D call TRBD1 (6 bases). Trimming took 5 bases from V and 4 from J, leaving 24 bases between them. Germline loops: CDR1 MDHEN, CDR2 SYDVKM. The CDR3 is 18 amino acids. This chain's CDR3 is CASSPRGTRHRKNQPQHF. For the CDR3, the DNA is TGTGCCAGCAGTCCCAGGGGCACCCGGCACAGAAAAAATCAGCCCCAGCATTTT.

V and J are TRBV28 and TRBJ2-7; D is unresolved. This CDR3 contains 14 residues. V lost 1 base and J 7 bases, leaving 14 bases between the germline ends. CDR1 and CDR2 (germline): MDHEN, SYDVKM. This CDR3 reads CASSLFVTLREQYF. CDR3 nucleotides: TGTGCCAGCAGTTTATTCGTCACCTTACGGGAGCAGTACTTC.

This rearrangement joins TRBV7-6 to TRBJ2-1; a weak D match, TRBD2 (6 bases). This CDR3 contains 17 residues. V lost 1 base, J lost 2 bases, and 15 bases lay in between. Germline V gene sequence: CDR1 SGHVS, CDR2 FNYEAQ. The CDR3 reads CASSLEDRREPYNEQFF. In nucleotides, the CDR3 is TGTGCCAGCAGCTTAGAGGATAGACGGGAGCCCTACAATGAGCAGTTCTTC.

The chain recombines TRBV18 with TRBJ2-7; TRBD2 matches at 9 bases. Germline loops: CDR1 KGHSH, CDR2 LQKENI. The CDR3 spans 18 residues. V gave up 0 bases and J gave up 3 bases; unmatched junction bases: 12. The CDR3 nucleotides read TGTGCCAGCTCACCACCGGGGCTCGCGACTAGCGGTTTCTACGAGCAGTACTTC. Translation: CASSPPGLATSGFYEQYF.

The gene calls are TRBV29-1 and TRBJ2-5; TRBD1 might be the D (6 bases). This CDR3 spans 15 amino acids. CDR1 is SQVTM and CDR2 is ANQGSEA in the germline V gene. Trimming pared 2 bases from V and 1 base from J, leaving 14 bases between. For the CDR3, the DNA is TGCAGCGTTGAAAAAGACAGGAGATCCCAAGAGACCCAGTACTTC. Protein product: CSVEKDRRSQETQYF.

The rearrangement uses TRBV6-5 and TRBJ1-1, with 7 bases matching TRBD1. The CDR3 is made up of 15 amino acids. Trimming at V came to 2 bases and at J to 5 bases, leaving 8 bases not matched to a gene. The germline V gene encodes CDR1 MNHEY and CDR2 SVGAGI. The CDR3 DNA reads TGTGCCAGCAGTTACGTAAGGGGGCTGGGGACTGAAGCTTTCTTT. Translated, it gives CASSYVRGLGTEAFF.

The chain joins TRBV25-1 to TRBJ2-1; 8 positions match TRBD2. J lost 2 bases, V lost 6 bases, and 9 bases had no gene match. Germline CDR1 is MGHDK and CDR2 is SYGVNS. The CDR3 has 16 residues. The CDR3 nucleotides read TGTGCCAGCAGACTAAGCGGGAGTGGTGCCTACAATGAGCAGTTCTTC. Residues: CASRLSGSGAYNEQFF.